A selection of T cell receptor beta chains follows, all from one sample in a study of cytomegalovirus exposure and HLA in healthy donors. Sequenced by immunoSEQ multiplex PCR; TCRdb stores in-frame clones only, minus some. The table lists some 190,000 clones, around nine tenths of them singletons. The specimen sequenced was PBMCs. The receptors here all came from a man between 25 and 39 years old in good health and CMV-seropositive. The CDR3 runs from the conserved cysteine through the conserved F or W. Each record gives: J gene, V gene, D gene, clone size, CDR3 DNA, CDR3 protein. A D gene is named only where the DNA matches it firmly. Expanded clones are given a class, and other clones once, few, many or no size at all.

j_gene: TRBJ1-4
v_gene: TRBV6-6
d_gene: TRBD1
abundance: NA
CDR3nt: TGTGCCAGCTTCCGAACCCAGGGGGGCATCGGTGAAAAACTGTTTTTT
CDR3aa: CASFRTQGGIGEKLFF

j_gene: TRBJ1-5
v_gene: TRBV7-2
d_gene: NA
abundance: NA
CDR3nt: TGTGCCAGCAGCTTAGTCCCGGACGGGAACCAGCCCCAGCATTTT
CDR3aa: CASSLVPDGNQPQHF

j_gene: TRBJ2-7
v_gene: TRBV18
d_gene: NA
abundance: NA
CDR3nt: TGTGCCAGCTCACCTTCGGACACCTACGAGCAGTACTTC
CDR3aa: CASSPSDTYEQYF

j_gene: TRBJ2-1
v_gene: TRBV15
d_gene: TRBD2
abundance: once
CDR3nt: TGTGCCACCAGCAGAGAGGCTAGCGGTATCTACAATGAGCAGTTCTTC
CDR3aa: CATSREASGIYNEQFF

j_gene: TRBJ1-1
v_gene: TRBV20-1
d_gene: NA
abundance: NA
CDR3nt: TGCAGTGCGACGAACACTGAAGCTTTCTTT
CDR3aa: CSATNTEAFF

j_gene: TRBJ2-3
v_gene: TRBV11-3
d_gene: NA
abundance: NA
CDR3nt: TGTGCCAGCAGCCCAGGGACACTCCGGACAGATACGCAGTATTTT
CDR3aa: CASSPGTLRTDTQYF

j_gene: TRBJ2-3
v_gene: TRBV6-1
d_gene: TRBD2
abundance: NA
CDR3nt: TGTGCCAGCAGTGAGACTAGCGGGGGGGCAGATACGCAGTATTTT
CDR3aa: CASSETSGGADTQYF

j_gene: TRBJ2-7
v_gene: TRBV11-2
d_gene: NA
abundance: NA
CDR3nt: TGTGCCAGCAGCTCAGTGACACGGCCAGCCTACGAGCAGTACTTC
CDR3aa: CASSSVTRPAYEQYF

j_gene: TRBJ2-5
v_gene: TRBV27
d_gene: NA
abundance: NA
CDR3nt: TGTGCCAGCAGTTTATCTGGTAGGAGGCCAGCAGAGACCCAGTACTTC
CDR3aa: CASSLSGRRPAETQYF

j_gene: TRBJ2-5
v_gene: TRBV13
d_gene: TRBD1
abundance: NA
CDR3nt: TGTGCCAGCAGCTTTCATCTCCAGGGGACAGGGGGGGAGACCCAGTACTTC
CDR3aa: CASSFHLQGTGGETQYF

j_gene: TRBJ1-1
v_gene: TRBV5-4
d_gene: NA
abundance: few
CDR3nt: TGTGCCAGCAGCTTGTGGCAGGAACAAGCTTTCTTT
CDR3aa: CASSLWQEQAFF

j_gene: TRBJ2-5
v_gene: TRBV4-3
d_gene: TRBD2
abundance: NA
CDR3nt: TGCGCCAGCAGCCAAGAGAGGACTAGACAAGAGACCCAGTACTTC
CDR3aa: CASSQERTRQETQYF

j_gene: TRBJ2-1
v_gene: TRBV2
d_gene: NA
abundance: few
CDR3nt: TGTGCCAGCACACTCAACACGAAGCAGTTCTTC
CDR3aa: CASTLNTKQFF

j_gene: TRBJ2-1
v_gene: TRBV28
d_gene: NA
abundance: NA
CDR3nt: TGTGCCAGCAGTTTAGGTCCGGGAGCCTACAATGAGCAGTTCTTC
CDR3aa: CASSLGPGAYNEQFF

j_gene: TRBJ2-1
v_gene: TRBV5-1
d_gene: NA
abundance: few
CDR3nt: TGCGCCAGCAGCTTGGGAGGACCTAACAATGAGCAGTTCTTC
CDR3aa: CASSLGGPNNEQFF

j_gene: TRBJ2-7
v_gene: TRBV6-5
d_gene: NA
abundance: NA
CDR3nt: TGTGCCAGCAGGGACAGTTCCTACGAGCAGTACTTC
CDR3aa: CASRDSSYEQYF

j_gene: TRBJ2-5
v_gene: TRBV18
d_gene: NA
abundance: once
CDR3nt: TGTGCCAGCTCACCAAGGGAGCTAGCGGAGACCCAGTACTTC
CDR3aa: CASSPRELAETQYF

j_gene: TRBJ1-4
v_gene: TRBV27
d_gene: NA
abundance: NA
CDR3nt: TGTGCCAGCAGATTCTTATTAGCAACTAATGAAAAACTGTTTTTT
CDR3aa: CASRFLLATNEKLFF

j_gene: TRBJ2-5
v_gene: TRBV7-2
d_gene: NA
abundance: NA
CDR3nt: TGTGCCAGCAGCTCCGCAGCACAGGGTTGGGAGACCCAGTACTTC
CDR3aa: CASSSAAQGWETQYF

j_gene: TRBJ2-7
v_gene: TRBV4-1
d_gene: NA
abundance: few
CDR3nt: TGCGCCAGCAGCCAAGTTATGTCTGGCGGGAATTTCGACGAGCAGTACTTC
CDR3aa: CASSQVMSGGNFDEQYF

j_gene: TRBJ1-5
v_gene: TRBV10-3
d_gene: TRBD1
abundance: NA
CDR3nt: TGTGCCATCAGCCCACAGGGGGCGCGTCACAATCAGCCCCAGCATTTT
CDR3aa: CAISPQGARHNQPQHF

j_gene: TRBJ2-7
v_gene: TRBV19
d_gene: NA
abundance: NA
CDR3nt: TGTGCCAGTAGTATTTCTCCGGCCCCCCGATACGAGCAGTACTTC
CDR3aa: CASSISPAPRYEQYF

j_gene: TRBJ2-1
v_gene: TRBV14
d_gene: TRBD2
abundance: NA
CDR3nt: TGTGCCAGCAGCCAAGATCAGGGACTAGCGGGAGTTGATGAGCAGTTCTTC
CDR3aa: CASSQDQGLAGVDEQFF

j_gene: TRBJ1-2
v_gene: TRBV11-2
d_gene: NA
abundance: once
CDR3nt: TGTGCCAGCAGCTTAGATCGGACCGCTGGCTACACCTTC
CDR3aa: CASSLDRTAGYTF

j_gene: TRBJ2-7
v_gene: TRBV28
d_gene: TRBD2
abundance: few
CDR3nt: TGTGCCAGCAGTTTAGGAATAGCGGGCGCCCCTATCACCTACGAGCAGTACTTC
CDR3aa: CASSLGIAGAPITYEQYF

j_gene: TRBJ2-2
v_gene: TRBV5-1
d_gene: TRBD1
abundance: NA
CDR3nt: TGCGCCAGCAGCCCGGGGACAGAGAACACCGGGGAGCTGTTTTTT
CDR3aa: CASSPGTENTGELFF

j_gene: TRBJ2-3
v_gene: TRBV5-1
d_gene: TRBD2
abundance: once
CDR3nt: TGCGCCAGCAGCTCGGGACTAGCGGGGGTTAAGGAAGATACGCAGTATTTT
CDR3aa: CASSSGLAGVKEDTQYF

j_gene: TRBJ1-4
v_gene: TRBV5-6
d_gene: TRBD1
abundance: NA
CDR3nt: TGTGCCAGCAGCTTGGCCACAGGGGGTGCGAATGAAAAACTGTTTTTT
CDR3aa: CASSLATGGANEKLFF

j_gene: TRBJ2-3
v_gene: TRBV6-5
d_gene: NA
abundance: once
CDR3nt: TGTGCCAGCAGTCTCGGACGATTTGCAGATACGCAGTATTTT
CDR3aa: CASSLGRFADTQYF

j_gene: TRBJ1-5
v_gene: TRBV5-1
d_gene: TRBD1
abundance: NA
CDR3nt: TGCGCCAGCAGCTTGGGGGGGACAGGGAATCAGCCCCAGCATTTT
CDR3aa: CASSLGGTGNQPQHF

j_gene: TRBJ2-1
v_gene: TRBV20-1
d_gene: NA
abundance: NA
CDR3nt: TGCAGTGCTAGATCGGACGGTGAGCAGTTCTTC
CDR3aa: CSARSDGEQFF

j_gene: TRBJ2-7
v_gene: TRBV7-2
d_gene: NA
abundance: NA
CDR3nt: TGTGCCAGCAGCTCCCGGGCGCCCTACGAGCAGTACTTC
CDR3aa: CASSSRAPYEQYF

j_gene: TRBJ2-7
v_gene: TRBV4-1
d_gene: NA
abundance: NA
CDR3nt: TGCGCCAGCAGCCCGGACAGCTACGAGCAGTACTTC
CDR3aa: CASSPDSYEQYF

j_gene: TRBJ1-6
v_gene: TRBV7-3
d_gene: NA
abundance: NA
CDR3nt: TGTGCCAGCAGCTTAGGTCAGGAGAATTCACCCCTCCACTTT
CDR3aa: CASSLGQENSPLHF

j_gene: TRBJ2-1
v_gene: TRBV14
d_gene: TRBD2
abundance: NA
CDR3nt: TGTGCCAGCAGCCCTCGACTAGCCAGCTCCTACAATGAGCAGTTCTTC
CDR3aa: CASSPRLASSYNEQFF

j_gene: TRBJ1-6
v_gene: TRBV10-3
d_gene: NA
abundance: few
CDR3nt: TGTGCCATCAGTGAGTCCGCAGGGAACGGTTCACCCCTCCACTTT
CDR3aa: CAISESAGNGSPLHF